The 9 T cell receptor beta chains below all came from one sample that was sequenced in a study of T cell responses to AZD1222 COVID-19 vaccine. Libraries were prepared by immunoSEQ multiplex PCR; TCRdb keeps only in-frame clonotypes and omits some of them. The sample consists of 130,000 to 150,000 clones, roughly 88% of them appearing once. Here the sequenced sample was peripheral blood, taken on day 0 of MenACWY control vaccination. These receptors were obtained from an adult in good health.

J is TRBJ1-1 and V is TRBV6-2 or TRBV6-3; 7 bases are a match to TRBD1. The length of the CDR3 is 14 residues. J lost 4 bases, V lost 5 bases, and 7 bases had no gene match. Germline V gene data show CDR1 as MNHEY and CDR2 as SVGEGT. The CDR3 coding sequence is TGTGCCAGCAGTGGTCAGACAGGGCCCACTGAAGCTTTCTTT. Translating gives CASSGQTGPTEAFF.

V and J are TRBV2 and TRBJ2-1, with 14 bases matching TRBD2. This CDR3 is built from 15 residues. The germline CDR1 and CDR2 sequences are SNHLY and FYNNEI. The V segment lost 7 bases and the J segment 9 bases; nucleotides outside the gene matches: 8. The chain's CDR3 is CASKVTSGREGEQFF. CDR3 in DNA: TGTGCCAGCAAGGTGACTAGCGGGAGGGAGGGTGAGCAGTTCTTC.

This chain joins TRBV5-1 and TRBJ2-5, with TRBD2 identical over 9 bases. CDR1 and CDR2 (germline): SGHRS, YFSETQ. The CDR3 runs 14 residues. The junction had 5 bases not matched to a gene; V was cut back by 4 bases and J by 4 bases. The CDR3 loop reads CASSATSGRETQYF. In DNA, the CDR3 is TGCGCCAGCAGCGCGACTAGCGGAAGAGAGACCCAGTACTTC.

Here the CDR3 DNA reads TGTGCCAGCAGCCGGAGCGGCGTCTACACTGAAGCTTTCTTT. This encodes CASSRSGVYTEAFF. The chain recombines TRBV2 with TRBJ1-1; D not resolved. The germline gives CDR1 SNHLY, CDR2 FYNNEI. V gave up 6 bases and J gave up 3 bases, with 14 bases separating them. The CDR3 spans 14 residues.

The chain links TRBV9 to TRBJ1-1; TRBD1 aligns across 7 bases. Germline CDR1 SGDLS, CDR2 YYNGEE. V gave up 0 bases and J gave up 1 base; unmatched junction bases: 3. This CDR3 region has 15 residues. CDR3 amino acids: CASSVEPGGNTEAFF. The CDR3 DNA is TGTGCCAGCAGCGTAGAGCCAGGGGGGAACACTGAAGCTTTCTTT.

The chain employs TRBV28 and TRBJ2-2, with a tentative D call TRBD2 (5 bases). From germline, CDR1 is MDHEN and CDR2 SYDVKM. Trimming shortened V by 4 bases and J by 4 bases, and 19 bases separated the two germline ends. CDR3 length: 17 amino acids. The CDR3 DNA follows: TGTGCCAGCAGTTCCCGCGGGCCTCCCGGGGTCACCGGGGAGCTGTTTTTT. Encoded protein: CASSSRGPPGVTGELFF.

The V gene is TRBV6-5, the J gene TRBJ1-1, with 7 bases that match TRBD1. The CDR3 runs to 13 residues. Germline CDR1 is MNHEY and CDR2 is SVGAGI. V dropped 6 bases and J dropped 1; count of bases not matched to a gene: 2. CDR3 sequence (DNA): TGTGCCAGCAGGCGGACAGGGAACACTGAAGCTTTCTTT. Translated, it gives CASRRTGNTEAFF.

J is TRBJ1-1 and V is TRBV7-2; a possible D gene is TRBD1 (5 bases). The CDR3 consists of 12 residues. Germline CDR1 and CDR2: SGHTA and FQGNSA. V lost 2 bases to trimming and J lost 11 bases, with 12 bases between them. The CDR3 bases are TGTGCCAGCAGCTTAAGTGGCCGGGGGGCTTTCTTT. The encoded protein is CASSLSGRGAFF.

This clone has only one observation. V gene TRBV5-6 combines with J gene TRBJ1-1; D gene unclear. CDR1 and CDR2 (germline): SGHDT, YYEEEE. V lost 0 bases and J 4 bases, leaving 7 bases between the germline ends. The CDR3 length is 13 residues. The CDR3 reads CASSLGLPTEAFF. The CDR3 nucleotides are TGTGCCAGCAGCTTGGGTCTTCCCACTGAAGCTTTCTTT.